This TCR beta chain was sequenced for a study of technical replicates of blood from four donors. Sequencing was performed with immunoSEQ multiplex PCR; in TCRdb, only in-frame clones are kept and a portion is missing. The sample shows around 81,000 clones, around 95% of them seen only once. With V trimmed by 1 base and J by 2 bases, 5 bases remained unmatched. Germline V gene data show CDR1 as SGHAT and CDR2 as FQDESV (reference sequence). The CDR3 has 17 residues. V gene TRBV11-1 combines with J gene TRBJ2-5; 12 bases match TRBD2. Sequenced input: T cells isolated from PBMCs. This TCR derives from a human donor in good health. The CDR3 is CASSLGGLAGLQETQYF. The CDR3, as DNA: TGTGCCAGCAGCTTAGGGGGACTAGCGGGCCTACAAGAGACCCAGTACTTC.